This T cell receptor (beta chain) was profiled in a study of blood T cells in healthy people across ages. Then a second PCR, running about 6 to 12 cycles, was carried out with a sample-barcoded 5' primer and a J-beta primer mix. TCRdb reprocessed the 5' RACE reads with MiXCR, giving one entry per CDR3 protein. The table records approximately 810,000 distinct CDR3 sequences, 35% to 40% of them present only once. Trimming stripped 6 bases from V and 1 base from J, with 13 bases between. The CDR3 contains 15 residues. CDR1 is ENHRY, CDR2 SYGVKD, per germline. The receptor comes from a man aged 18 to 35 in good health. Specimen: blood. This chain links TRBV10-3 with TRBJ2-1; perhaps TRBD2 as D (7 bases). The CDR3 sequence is CAISIGGGSYNEQFF. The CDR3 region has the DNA TGTGCCATCAGCATAGGGGGGGGATCCTACAATGAGCAGTTCTTC.